This T cell receptor beta chain stems from a study of tumor-infiltrating lymphocytes in localized non-small cell lung cancer (dated by TCRdb to the early 2020s). Context from the whole study: Patients whose samples were collected after neoadjuvant chemotherapy, as well as both smokers and never-smokers and several histologies, were included in the cohort. Each patient contributed resected tumor tissue and uninvolved lung tissue from the same patient, described as non-adjacent to the tumor. Alongside flow cytometry, multiplex immunofluorescence, RNA-seq, exome sequencing and proteomics, TCR sequencing was applied to the same patients as one of several integrated assays. The overall ICON cohort comprised fewer than 170 surgical patients with localized non-small cell lung cancer whose tumors were resected. For under 70 patients, immunoSEQ T-cell fraction was compared between paired tumor and uninvolved lung. Broader findings and caveats from the paper: Assay coverage differed among patients according to how much tissue was available, so only a subset of the cohort had TCR sequencing. TCRbeta sequencing supported higher T cell infiltration in tumors than in uninvolved lung tissue, consistent with immunofluorescence CD3 counts. Because different assays used different pieces of the same tissue, intratumor heterogeneity could not be separated from technical variation. TCR-derived T-cell fraction did not differ between the flow cytometry-defined immunotypes IM1 (good prognosis) and IM2 (poor prognosis).

Enrollment in ICON was initiated in early 2016, and the last patient was enrolled in late 2018. In a subcohort of under 95 patients, fresh tumor and matched uninvolved tissue were collected for in-depth immune analyses, with TCR sequencing among those analyses. DNA for TCR sequencing was isolated from bulk tissue, and no cell sorting was done. The T-cell fraction in tumor and uninvolved lung tissue was obtained from TCR sequencing using the immunoSEQ assay. Turning to the authors' computational methods: For survival analysis, patients were divided into high (upper tertile) and low (lower two tertiles) T-cell fraction groups, which were compared by log-rank test. A signed-rank test was used to test differences in T-cell fraction between paired tumor and uninvolved lung samples. TCRdb obtained this table from immuneACCESS and retained in-frame rearrangements with V and J assigned. These tables miss some clones; where compared with another copy, unresolved V genes account for less than half of the shortfall, and the remainder is unexplained. V and J calls and clone size are copied from that table; D and trimming were computed from the DNA. This sample lists over 7,500 clones; approximately 80% were detected once. Of the sample, 5.5% to 8% falls within the top ten clones.

The germline V gene (reference sequence) sets CDR1 to LNHDA and CDR2 to SQIVND. Its CDR3 holds 15 amino acids, cysteine through phenylalanine. Just CDR3 DNA is preserved here, 45 bases in frame from base 1. V is clipped by 4 bases and J by 1 base, and the sequence between their germline boundaries is 10 bases long. About this clone itself: No antigen is known for it. No per-base quality is available; no much larger clone lies one base away.

The sequence joins TRBV19 to TRBJ2-2; the D gene assignment is ambiguous. Input material: uninvolved lung tissue not adjacent to the tumor. The receptor was derived from a human donor with non-small cell lung cancer. The DNA is as follows: TGTGCCAGTAGTAAGCGACTGGGGAACACCGGGGAGCTGTTTTTT. This translates into CASSKRLGNTGELFF.